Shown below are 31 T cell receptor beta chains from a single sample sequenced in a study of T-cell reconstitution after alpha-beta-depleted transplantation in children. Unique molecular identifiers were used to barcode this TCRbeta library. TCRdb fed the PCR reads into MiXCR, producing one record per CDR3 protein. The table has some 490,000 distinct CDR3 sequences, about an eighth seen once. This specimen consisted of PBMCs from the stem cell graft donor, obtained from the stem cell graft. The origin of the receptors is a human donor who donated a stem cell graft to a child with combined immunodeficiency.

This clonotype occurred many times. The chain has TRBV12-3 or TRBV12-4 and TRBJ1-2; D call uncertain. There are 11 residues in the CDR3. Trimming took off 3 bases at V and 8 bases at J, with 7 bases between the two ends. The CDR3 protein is CASSFGGGYTF. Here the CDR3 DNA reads TGTGCCAGCAGTTTCGGCGGAGGCTACACCTTC.

The CDR3 nucleotides are TGTGCCAGCAGTCCTGAGGCGGCAGGTTCTTATGGCGAGCAGTACTTC. It codes for CASSPEAAGSYGEQYF. The chain recombines TRBV28 with TRBJ2-7; no definite D call. The germline V gene encodes CDR1 MDHEN and CDR2 SYDVKM. The CDR3 is made up of 16 amino acids. V was pared by 5 bases and J by 6 bases, with 23 bases between.

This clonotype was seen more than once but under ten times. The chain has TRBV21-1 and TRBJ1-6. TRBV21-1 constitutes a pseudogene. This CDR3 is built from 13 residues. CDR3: CASSKVDPSPLHF. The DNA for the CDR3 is TGTGCCAGCAGCAAAGTAGACCCTTCACCCCTCCACTTT.

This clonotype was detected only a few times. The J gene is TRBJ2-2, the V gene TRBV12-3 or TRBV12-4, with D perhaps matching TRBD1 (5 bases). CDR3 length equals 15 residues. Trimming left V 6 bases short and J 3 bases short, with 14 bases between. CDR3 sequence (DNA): TGTGCCAGCAGCCCCAGGGCCAGGGACACCGGGGAGCTGTTTTTT. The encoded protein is CASSPRARDTGELFF.

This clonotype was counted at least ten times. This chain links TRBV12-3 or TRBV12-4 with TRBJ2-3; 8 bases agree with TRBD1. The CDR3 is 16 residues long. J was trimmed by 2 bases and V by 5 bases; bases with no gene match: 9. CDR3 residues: CASSPGTGYFTDTQYF. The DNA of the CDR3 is TGTGCCAGCAGTCCCGGGACAGGCTATTTCACAGATACGCAGTATTTT.

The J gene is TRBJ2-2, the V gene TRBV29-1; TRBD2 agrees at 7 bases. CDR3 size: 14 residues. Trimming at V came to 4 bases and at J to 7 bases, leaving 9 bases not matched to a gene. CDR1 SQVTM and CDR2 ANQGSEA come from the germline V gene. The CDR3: CSVGGRGNGGELFF. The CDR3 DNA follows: TGCAGCGTTGGAGGGCGGGGGAACGGCGGGGAGCTGTTTTTT.

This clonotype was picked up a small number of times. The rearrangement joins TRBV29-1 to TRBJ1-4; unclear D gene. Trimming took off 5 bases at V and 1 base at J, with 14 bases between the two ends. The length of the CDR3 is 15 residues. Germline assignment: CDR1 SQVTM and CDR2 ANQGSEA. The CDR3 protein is CSVTVRGETNEKLFF. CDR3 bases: TGCAGCGTTACCGTCCGGGGAGAAACTAATGAAAAACTGTTTTTT.

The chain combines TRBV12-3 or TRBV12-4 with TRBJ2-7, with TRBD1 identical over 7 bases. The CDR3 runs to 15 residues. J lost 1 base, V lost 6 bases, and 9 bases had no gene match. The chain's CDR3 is CASSQKGQASYEQYF. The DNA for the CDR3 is TGTGCCAGCAGCCAAAAAGGACAGGCGTCCTACGAGCAGTACTTC.

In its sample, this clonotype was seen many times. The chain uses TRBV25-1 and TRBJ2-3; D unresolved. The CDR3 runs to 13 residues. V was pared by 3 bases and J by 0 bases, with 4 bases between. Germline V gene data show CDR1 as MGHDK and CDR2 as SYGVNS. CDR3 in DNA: TGTGCCAGCAGTGAGGTTAGCACAGATACGCAGTATTTT. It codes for CASSEVSTDTQYF.

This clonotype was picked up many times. This CDR3 is CASSYSTGTGGLDSPLHF. The CDR3 DNA follows: TGTGCCAGCAGTTACTCGACTGGGACAGGGGGCTTGGATTCACCCCTCCACTTT. V is TRBV6-2 or TRBV6-3 and J is TRBJ1-6, with 12 bases fitting TRBD1. V lost 0 bases and J lost 8; bases outside the gene matches: 8. CDR3 length: 18 residues. Germline CDR1 and CDR2: MNHEY and SVGEGT.

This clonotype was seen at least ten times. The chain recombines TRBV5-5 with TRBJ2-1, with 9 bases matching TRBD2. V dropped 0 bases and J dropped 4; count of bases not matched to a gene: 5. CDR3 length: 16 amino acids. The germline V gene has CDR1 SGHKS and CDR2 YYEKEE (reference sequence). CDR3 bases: TGTGCCAGCAGCTTGGGTGGCGGGGGGGCGTACAATGAGCAGTTCTTC. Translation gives CASSLGGGGAYNEQFF.

The CDR3 protein is CASSPDGTYTDTQYF. In DNA form, the CDR3 reads TGTGCCAGCAGCCCGGACGGGACATACACAGATACGCAGTATTTT. V usage is TRBV7-2 and J usage is TRBJ2-3, with D perhaps matching TRBD1 (6 bases). There are 15 residues in the CDR3. Per germline, CDR1 SGHTA and CDR2 FQGNSA. The V end was cut by 5 bases, the J end by 2 bases, with 14 bases between.

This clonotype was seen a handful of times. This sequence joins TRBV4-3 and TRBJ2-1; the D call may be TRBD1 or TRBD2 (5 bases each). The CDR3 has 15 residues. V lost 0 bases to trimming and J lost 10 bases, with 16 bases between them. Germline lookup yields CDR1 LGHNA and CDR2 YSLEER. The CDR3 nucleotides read TGCGCCAGCAGCCAAGAACCCATGGGACGACGGGAGCAGTTCTTC. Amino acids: CASSQEPMGRREQFF.

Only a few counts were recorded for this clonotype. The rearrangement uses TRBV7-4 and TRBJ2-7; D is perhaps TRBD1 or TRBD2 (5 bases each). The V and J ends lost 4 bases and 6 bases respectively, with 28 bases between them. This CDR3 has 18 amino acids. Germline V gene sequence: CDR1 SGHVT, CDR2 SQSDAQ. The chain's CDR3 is CASSSQPPGPRNSCEQYF. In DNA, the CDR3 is TGTGCCAGCAGCTCCCAGCCTCCGGGACCCCGGAATAGTTGCGAGCAGTACTTC.

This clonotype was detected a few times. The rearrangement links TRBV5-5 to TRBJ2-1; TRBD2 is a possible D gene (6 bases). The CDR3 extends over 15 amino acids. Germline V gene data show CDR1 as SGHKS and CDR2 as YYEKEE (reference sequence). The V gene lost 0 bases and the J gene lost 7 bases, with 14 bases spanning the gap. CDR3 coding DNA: TGTGCCAGCAGCTTGGGGGCCAGTGGGGGGAATGAGCAGTTCTTC. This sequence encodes CASSLGASGGNEQFF.

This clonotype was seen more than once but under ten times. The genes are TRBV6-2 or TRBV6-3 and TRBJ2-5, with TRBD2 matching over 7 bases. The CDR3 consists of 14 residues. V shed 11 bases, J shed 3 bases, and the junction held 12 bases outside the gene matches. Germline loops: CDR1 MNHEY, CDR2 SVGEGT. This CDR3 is CAGFLSGGEETQYF. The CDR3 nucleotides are TGTGCCGGGTTCCTCTCGGGAGGAGAAGAGACCCAGTACTTC.

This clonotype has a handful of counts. CDR3 loop: CASSFGQVKEKLFF. The CDR3 region has the DNA TGTGCCAGCAGCTTTGGACAGGTTAAAGAAAAACTGTTTTTT. J is TRBJ1-4 and V is TRBV13, with 7 bases matching TRBD1. The V gene end was trimmed by 3 bases and the J gene end by 8 bases; junction bases not matched to a gene: 6. Germline lookup yields CDR1 PRHDT and CDR2 FYEKMQ (reference sequence). The CDR3 is made up of 14 amino acids.

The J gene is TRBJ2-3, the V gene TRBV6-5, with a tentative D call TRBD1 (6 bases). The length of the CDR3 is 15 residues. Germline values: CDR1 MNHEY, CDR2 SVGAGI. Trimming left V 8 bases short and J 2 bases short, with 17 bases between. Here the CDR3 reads CASGYYREITDTQYF. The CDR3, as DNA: TGTGCCAGCGGATACTACAGGGAGATCACAGATACGCAGTATTTT.

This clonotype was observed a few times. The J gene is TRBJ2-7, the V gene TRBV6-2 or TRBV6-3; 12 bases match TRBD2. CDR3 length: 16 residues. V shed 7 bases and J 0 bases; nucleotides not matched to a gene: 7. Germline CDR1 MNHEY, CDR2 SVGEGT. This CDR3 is CASTILAGGSSYEQYF. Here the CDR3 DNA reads TGTGCCAGCACCATACTAGCGGGAGGTTCCTCCTACGAGCAGTACTTC.

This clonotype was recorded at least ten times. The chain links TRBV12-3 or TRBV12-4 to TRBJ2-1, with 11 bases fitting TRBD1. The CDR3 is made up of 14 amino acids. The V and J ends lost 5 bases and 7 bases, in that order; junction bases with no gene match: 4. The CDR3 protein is CASSPGTGGNEQFF. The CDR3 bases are TGTGCCAGCAGTCCCGGGACAGGGGGTAATGAGCAGTTCTTC.

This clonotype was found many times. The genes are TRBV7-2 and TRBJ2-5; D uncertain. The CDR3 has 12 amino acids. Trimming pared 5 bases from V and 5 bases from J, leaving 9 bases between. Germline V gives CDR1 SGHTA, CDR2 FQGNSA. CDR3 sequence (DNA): TGTGCCAGCAGCCCAACCTCTGAGACCCAGTACTTC. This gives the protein CASSPTSETQYF.

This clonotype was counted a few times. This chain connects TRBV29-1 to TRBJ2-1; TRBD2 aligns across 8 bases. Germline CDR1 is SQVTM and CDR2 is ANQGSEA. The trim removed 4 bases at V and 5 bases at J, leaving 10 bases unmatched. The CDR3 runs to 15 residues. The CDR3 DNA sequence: TGCAGCGTTGGTTATCGGCTAGCGGGTGACAATGAGCAGTTCTTC. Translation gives CSVGYRLAGDNEQFF.

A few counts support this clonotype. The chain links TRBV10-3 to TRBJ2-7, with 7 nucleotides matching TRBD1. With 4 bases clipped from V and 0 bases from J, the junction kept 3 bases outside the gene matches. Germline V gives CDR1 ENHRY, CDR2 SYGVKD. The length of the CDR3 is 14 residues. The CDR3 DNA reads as TGTGCCATCAGTGTGGACAGGAGCTCCTACGAGCAGTACTTC. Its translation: CAISVDRSSYEQYF.

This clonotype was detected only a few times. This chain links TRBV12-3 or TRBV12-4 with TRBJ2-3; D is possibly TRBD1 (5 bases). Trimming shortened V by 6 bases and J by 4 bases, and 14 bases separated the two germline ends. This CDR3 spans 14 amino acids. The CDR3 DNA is TGTGCCAGCAGACAGGTCCCGAGAGCAGATACGCAGTATTTT. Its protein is CASRQVPRADTQYF.

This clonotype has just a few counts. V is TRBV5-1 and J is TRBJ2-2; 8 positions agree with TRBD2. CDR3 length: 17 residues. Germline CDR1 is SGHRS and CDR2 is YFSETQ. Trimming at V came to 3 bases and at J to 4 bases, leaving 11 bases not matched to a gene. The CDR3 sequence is CASSWTVAGGRTGELFF. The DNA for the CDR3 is TGCGCCAGCAGCTGGACAGTTGCGGGAGGACGCACCGGGGAGCTGTTTTTT.

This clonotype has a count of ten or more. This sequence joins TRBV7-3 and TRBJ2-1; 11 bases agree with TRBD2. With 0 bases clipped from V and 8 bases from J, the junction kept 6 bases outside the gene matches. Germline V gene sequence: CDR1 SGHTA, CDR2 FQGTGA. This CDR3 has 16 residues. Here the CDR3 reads CASSLTGLAVFDEQFF. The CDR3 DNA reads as TGTGCCAGCAGCTTAACGGGACTAGCGGTGTTTGATGAGCAGTTCTTC.

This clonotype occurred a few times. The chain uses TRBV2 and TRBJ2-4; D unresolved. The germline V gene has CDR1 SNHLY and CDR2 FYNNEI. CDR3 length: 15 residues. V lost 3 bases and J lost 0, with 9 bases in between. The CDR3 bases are TGTGCCAGCAGTGACACGTTACTAGCCAAAAACATTCAGTACTTC. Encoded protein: CASSDTLLAKNIQYF.

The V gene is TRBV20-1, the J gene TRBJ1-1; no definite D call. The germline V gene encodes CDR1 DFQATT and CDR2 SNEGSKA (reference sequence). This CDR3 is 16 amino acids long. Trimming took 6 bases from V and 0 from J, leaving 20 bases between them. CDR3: CSAPKPMDLMNTEAFF. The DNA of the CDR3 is TGCAGTGCCCCGAAACCCATGGACCTCATGAACACTGAAGCTTTCTTT.

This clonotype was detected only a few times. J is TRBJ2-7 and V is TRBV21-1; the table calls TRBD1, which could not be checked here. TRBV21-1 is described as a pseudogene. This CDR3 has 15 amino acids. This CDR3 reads CASSKAGQVIYEQYF. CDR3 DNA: TGTGCCAGCAGCAAAGCGGGACAGGTGATCTACGAGCAGTACTTC.

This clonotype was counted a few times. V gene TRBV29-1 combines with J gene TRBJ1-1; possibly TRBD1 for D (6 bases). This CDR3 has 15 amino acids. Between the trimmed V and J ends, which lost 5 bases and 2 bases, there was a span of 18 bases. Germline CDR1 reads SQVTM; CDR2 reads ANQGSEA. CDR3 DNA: TGCAGCGTTAGGGGGGCGCCAAGGGGTAACACTGAAGCTTTCTTT. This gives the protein CSVRGAPRGNTEAFF.

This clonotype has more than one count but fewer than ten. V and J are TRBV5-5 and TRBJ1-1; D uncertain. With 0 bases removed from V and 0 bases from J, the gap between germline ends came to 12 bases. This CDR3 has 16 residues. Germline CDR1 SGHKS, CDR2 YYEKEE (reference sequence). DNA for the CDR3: TGTGCCAGCAGCTTGGCCGAAGGACTCATGAACACTGAAGCTTTCTTT. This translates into CASSLAEGLMNTEAFF.